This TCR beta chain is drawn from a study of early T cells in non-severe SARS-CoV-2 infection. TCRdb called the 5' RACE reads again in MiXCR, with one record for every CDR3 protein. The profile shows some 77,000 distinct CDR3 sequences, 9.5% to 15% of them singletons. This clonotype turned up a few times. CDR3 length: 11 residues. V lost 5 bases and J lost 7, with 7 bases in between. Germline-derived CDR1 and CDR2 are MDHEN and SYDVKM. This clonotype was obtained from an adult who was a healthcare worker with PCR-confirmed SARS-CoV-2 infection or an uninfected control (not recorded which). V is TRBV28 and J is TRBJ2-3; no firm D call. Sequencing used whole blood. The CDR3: CASSTSYTQYF. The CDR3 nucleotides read TGTGCCAGCAGTACCTCCTATACGCAGTATTTT.